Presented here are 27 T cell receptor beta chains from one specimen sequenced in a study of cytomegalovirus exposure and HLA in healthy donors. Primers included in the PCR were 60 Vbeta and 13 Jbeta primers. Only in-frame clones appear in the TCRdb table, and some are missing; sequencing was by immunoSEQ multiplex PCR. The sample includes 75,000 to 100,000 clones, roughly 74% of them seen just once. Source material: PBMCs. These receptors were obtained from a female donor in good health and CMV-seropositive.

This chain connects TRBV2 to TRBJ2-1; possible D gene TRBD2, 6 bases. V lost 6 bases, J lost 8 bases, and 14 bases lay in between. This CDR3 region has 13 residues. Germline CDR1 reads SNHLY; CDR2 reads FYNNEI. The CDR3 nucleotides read TGTGCCAGCAGGGGGGGATTAGCATATGAGCAGTTCTTC. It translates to CASRGGLAYEQFF. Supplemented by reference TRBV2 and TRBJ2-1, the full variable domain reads EPEVTQTPSHQVTQMGQEVILRCVPISNHLYFYWYRQILGQKVEFLVSFYNNEISEKSEIFDDQFSVERPDGSNFTLKIRSTKLEDSAMYFCASRGGLAYEQFFGPGTRLTVL.

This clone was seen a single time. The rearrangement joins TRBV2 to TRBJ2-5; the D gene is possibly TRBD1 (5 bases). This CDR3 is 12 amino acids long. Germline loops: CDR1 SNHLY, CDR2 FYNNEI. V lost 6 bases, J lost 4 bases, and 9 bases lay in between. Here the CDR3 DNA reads TGTGCCAGCAGAATAACAGGAGAGACCCAGTACTTC. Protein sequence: CASRITGETQYF.

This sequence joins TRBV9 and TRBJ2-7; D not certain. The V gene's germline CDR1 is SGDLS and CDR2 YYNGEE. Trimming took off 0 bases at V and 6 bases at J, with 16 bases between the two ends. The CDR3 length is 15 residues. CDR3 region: CASSVGGSSLREQYF. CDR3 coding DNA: TGTGCCAGCAGCGTAGGAGGCAGCTCGCTACGCGAGCAGTACTTC.

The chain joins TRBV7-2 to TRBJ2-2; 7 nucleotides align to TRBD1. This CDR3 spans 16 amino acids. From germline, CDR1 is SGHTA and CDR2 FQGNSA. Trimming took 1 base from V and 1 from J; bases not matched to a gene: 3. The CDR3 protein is CASSLVRGQNTGELFF. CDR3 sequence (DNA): TGTGCCAGCAGCTTAGTTAGGGGGCAGAACACCGGGGAGCTGTTTTTT.

The CDR3 region is CATQGSGNTGELFF. Written as DNA, the CDR3 is TGTGCCACCCAGGGTTCGGGTAACACCGGGGAGCTGTTTTTT. The rearrangement joins TRBV2 to TRBJ2-2, with TRBD1 as a possible D gene (5 bases). Trimming pared 10 bases from V and 2 bases from J, leaving 14 bases between. Per the germline V gene, CDR1 is SNHLY and CDR2 is FYNNEI. This CDR3 has 14 residues. The whole variable domain, filled in from reference TRBV2 and TRBJ2-2, reads EPEVTQTPSHQVTQMGQEVILRCVPISNHLYFYWYRQILGQKVEFLVSFYNNEISEKSEIFDDQFSVERPDGSNFTLKIRSTKLEDSAMYFCATQGSGNTGELFFGEGSRLTVL.

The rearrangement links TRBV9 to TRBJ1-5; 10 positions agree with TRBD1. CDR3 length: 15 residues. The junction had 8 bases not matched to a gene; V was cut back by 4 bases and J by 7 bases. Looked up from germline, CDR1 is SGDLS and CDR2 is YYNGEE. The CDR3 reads CASSPGTGVRQPQHF. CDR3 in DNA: TGTGCCAGCAGCCCAGGGACAGGGGTACGGCAGCCCCAGCATTTT.

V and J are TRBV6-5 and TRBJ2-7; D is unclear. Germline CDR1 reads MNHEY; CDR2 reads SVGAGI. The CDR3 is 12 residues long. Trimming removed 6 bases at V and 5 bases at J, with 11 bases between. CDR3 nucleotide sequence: TGTGCCAGCAGAGTCACGCCGGACGAGCAGTACTTC. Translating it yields CASRVTPDEQYF.

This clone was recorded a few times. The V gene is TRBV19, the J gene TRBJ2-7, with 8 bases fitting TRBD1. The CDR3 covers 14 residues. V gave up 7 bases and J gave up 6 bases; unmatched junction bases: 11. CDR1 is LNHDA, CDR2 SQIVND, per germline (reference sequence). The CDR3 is CASTGTTGVGEQYF. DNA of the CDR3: TGTGCCAGTACCGGGACGACAGGGGTAGGCGAGCAGTACTTC.

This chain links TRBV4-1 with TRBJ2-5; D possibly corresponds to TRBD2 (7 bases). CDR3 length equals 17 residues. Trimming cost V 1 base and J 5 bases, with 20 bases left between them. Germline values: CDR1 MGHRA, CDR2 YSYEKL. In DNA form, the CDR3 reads TGCGCCAGCAGCCAAGCGTGGGGGGGGGCCTCCAGGGAGACCCAGTACTTC. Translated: CASSQAWGGASRETQYF.

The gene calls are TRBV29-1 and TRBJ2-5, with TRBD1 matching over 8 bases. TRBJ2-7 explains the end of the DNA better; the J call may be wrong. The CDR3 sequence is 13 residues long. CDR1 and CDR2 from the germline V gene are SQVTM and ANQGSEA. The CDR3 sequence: CSVARGPSYEQYF. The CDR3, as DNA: TGCAGCGTTGCCAGGGGGCCCTCCTACGAGCAGTACTTC.

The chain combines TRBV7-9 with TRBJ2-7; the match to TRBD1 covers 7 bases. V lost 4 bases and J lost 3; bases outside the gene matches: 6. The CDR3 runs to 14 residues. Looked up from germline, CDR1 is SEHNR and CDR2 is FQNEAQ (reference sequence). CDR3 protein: CASSSGAGGYEQYF. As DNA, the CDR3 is TGTGCCAGCAGCTCAGGCGCAGGGGGCTACGAGCAGTACTTC.

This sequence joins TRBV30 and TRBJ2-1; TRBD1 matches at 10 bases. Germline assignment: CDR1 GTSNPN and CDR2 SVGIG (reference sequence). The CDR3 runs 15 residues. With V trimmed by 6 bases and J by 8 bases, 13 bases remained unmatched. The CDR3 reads CACRPRDRGVHEQFF. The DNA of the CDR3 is TGTGCCTGTCGCCCCCGGGACAGGGGAGTCCATGAGCAGTTCTTC.

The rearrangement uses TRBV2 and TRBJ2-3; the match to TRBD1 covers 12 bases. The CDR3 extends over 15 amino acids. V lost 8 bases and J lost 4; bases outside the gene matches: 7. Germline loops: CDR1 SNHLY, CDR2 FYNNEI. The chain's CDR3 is CASRGTGGLSDTQYF. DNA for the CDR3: TGTGCCAGCCGAGGGACAGGGGGCTTGTCAGATACGCAGTATTTT.

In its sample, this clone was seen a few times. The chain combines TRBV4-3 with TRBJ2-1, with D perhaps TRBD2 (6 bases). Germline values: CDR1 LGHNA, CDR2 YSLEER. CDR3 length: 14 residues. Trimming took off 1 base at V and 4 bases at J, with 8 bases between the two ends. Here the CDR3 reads CASSQGGDYNEQFF. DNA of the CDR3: TGCGCCAGCAGCCAAGGCGGGGATTACAATGAGCAGTTCTTC.

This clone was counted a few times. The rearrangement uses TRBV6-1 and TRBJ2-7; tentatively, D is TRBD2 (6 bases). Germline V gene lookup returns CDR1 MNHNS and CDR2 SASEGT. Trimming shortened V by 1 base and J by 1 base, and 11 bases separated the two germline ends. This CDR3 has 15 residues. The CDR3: CASSEEDSGSYEQYF. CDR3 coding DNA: TGTGCCAGCAGTGAAGAGGATAGCGGATCCTACGAGCAGTACTTC.

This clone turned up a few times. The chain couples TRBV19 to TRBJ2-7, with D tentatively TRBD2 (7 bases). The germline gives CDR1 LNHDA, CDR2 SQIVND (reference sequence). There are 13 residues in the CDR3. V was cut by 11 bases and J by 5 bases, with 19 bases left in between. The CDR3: CASRGAIGDEQYF. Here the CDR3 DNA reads TGTGCCTCCCGGGGGGCAATAGGAGACGAGCAGTACTTC.

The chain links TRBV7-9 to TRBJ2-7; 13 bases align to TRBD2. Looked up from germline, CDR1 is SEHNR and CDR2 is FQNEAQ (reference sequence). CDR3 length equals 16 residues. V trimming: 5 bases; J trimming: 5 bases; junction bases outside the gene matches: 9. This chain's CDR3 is CASSTSGRAVGNEQYF. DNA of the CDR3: TGTGCCAGCAGCACTAGCGGGAGGGCGGTAGGTAACGAGCAGTACTTC.

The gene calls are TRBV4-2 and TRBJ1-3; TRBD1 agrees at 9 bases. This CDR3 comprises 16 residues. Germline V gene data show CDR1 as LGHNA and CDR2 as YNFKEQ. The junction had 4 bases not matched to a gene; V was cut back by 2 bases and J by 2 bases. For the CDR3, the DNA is TGTGCCAGCAGCCAAAAACAGGGGGCGCCTGGAAACACCATATATTTT. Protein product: CASSQKQGAPGNTIYF.

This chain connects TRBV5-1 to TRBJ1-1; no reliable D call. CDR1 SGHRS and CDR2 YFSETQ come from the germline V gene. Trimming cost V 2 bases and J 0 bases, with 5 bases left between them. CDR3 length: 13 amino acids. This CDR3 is CASSLQMNTEAFF. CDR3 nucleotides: TGCGCCAGCAGCTTACAGATGAACACTGAAGCTTTCTTT.

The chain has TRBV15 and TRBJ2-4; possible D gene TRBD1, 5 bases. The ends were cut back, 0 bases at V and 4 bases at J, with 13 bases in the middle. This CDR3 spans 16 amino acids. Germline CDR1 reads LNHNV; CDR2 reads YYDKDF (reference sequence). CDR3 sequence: CATSRDRSRDKNIQYF. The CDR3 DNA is TGTGCCACCAGCAGAGATCGATCCAGGGATAAAAACATTCAGTACTTC.

This CDR3 reads CSVEIPRGAYGYTF. CDR3 sequence (DNA): TGCAGCGTTGAGATCCCCAGGGGAGCCTATGGCTACACCTTC. V usage is TRBV29-1 and J usage is TRBJ1-2; tentative D call: TRBD1 (6 bases). CDR1 SQVTM and CDR2 ANQGSEA come from the germline V gene. The CDR3 length is 14 residues. Trimming stripped 3 bases from V and 4 bases from J, with 15 bases between.

CDR3 in DNA: TGCAGCGTTGGCGACAGGGGTAGCAATCAGCCCCAGCATTTT. Amino acids: CSVGDRGSNQPQHF. The chain links TRBV29-1 to TRBJ1-5; 8 bases fit TRBD1. The CDR3 covers 14 residues. V trimming: 4 bases; J trimming: 0 bases; junction bases outside the gene matches: 2. In germline, CDR1 is SQVTM, CDR2 ANQGSEA.

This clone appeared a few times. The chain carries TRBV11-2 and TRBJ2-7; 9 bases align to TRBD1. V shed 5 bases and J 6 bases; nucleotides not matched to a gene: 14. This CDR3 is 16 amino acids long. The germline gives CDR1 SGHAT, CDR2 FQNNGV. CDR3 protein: CASSLQSPGTGTEQYF. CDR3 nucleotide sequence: TGTGCCAGCAGCCTACAAAGTCCCGGGACAGGGACCGAGCAGTACTTC.

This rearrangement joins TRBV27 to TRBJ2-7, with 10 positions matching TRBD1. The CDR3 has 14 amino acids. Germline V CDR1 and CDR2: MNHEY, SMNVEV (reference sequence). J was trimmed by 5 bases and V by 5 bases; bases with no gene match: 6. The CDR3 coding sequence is TGTGCCAGCAGTCCCGGGACAGGGGCCCACGAGCAGTACTTC. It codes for CASSPGTGAHEQYF.

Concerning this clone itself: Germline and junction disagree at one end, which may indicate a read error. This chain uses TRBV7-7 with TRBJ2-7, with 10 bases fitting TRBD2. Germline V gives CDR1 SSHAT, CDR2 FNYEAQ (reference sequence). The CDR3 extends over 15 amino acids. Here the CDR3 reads CASSFGTSVNYEQYF. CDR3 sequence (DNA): TGTGCTAGCAGCTTTGGGACTAGCGTGAACTACGAGCAGTACTTC.

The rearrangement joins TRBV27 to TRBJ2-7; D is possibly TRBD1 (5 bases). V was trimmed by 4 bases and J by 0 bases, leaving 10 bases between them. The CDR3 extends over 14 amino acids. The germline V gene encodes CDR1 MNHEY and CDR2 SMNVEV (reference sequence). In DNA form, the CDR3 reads TGTGCCAGCAGTTGGGGCGACGGCTCCTACGAGCAGTACTTC. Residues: CASSWGDGSYEQYF.

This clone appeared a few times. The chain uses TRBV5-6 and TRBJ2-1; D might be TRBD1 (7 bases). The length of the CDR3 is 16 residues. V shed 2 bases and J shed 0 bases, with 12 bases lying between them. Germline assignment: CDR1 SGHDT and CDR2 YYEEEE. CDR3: CASSFRQGGSYNEQFF. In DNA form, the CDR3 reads TGTGCCAGCAGCTTTAGACAGGGAGGCTCCTACAATGAGCAGTTCTTC.